The next 26 T cell receptor beta chains were all read from a single sample in a study of T-cell memory formation after mild COVID-19. TCRdb fed the 5' RACE reads into MiXCR, producing one record per CDR3 protein. The sample shows about 340,000 distinct CDR3 sequences, approximately 22% of them seen only once. The sequenced sample was PBMCs or a T cell subset sorted from them (not recorded which). The receptors here all came from a man aged 18 to 35 who had mild COVID-19 (a few samples of this study predate the infection). Cell type and time point are not known.

The chain joins TRBV11-2 to TRBJ2-3; TRBD2 might be the D (6 bases). This CDR3 is 14 amino acids long. Trimming left V 4 bases short and J 2 bases short, with 10 bases between. Germline CDR1 reads SGHAT; CDR2 reads FQNNGV. This CDR3 is CASSYPSATDTQYF. The CDR3 region has the DNA TGTGCCAGCAGCTATCCTAGCGCCACAGATACGCAGTATTTT.

This clonotype was detected only a few times. The V call is TRBV4-3, the J call TRBJ2-2, with a tentative D call TRBD2 (5 bases). Germline-derived CDR1 and CDR2 are LGHNA and YSLEER. The CDR3 extends over 18 amino acids. With 0 bases removed from V and 8 bases from J, the gap between germline ends came to 22 bases. The CDR3 protein is CASSQDLRQVASRGELFF. The CDR3 DNA reads as TGCGCCAGCAGCCAAGATCTGCGGCAGGTAGCGAGTCGTGGGGAGCTGTTTTTT.

This clonotype occurred a few times. The chain couples TRBV4-1 to TRBJ1-5, with 7 bases fitting TRBD1. Germline CDR1 and CDR2: MGHRA and YSYEKL. The CDR3 has 15 residues. The trim removed 5 bases at V and 4 bases at J, leaving 8 bases unmatched. The chain's CDR3 is CASSDYDRENQPQHF. In DNA form, the CDR3 reads TGCGCCAGCAGCGATTACGACAGGGAGAATCAGCCCCAGCATTTT.

This clonotype has at least ten counts. The chain combines TRBV4-1 with TRBJ1-1; unclear D gene. This CDR3 spans 16 amino acids. Between the trimmed V and J ends, which lost 3 bases and 0 bases, there was a span of 14 bases. The germline V gene encodes CDR1 MGHRA and CDR2 YSYEKL. CDR3 in amino acids: CASSQSSRMLNTEAFF. DNA of the CDR3: TGCGCCAGCAGCCAGAGCTCTAGAATGTTGAACACTGAAGCTTTCTTT.

This clonotype was counted between two and nine times. J is TRBJ2-7 and V is TRBV4-1, with D perhaps being TRBD1 or TRBD2 (5 bases each). The CDR3 is made up of 14 amino acids. Germline V gene sequence: CDR1 MGHRA, CDR2 YSYEKL. V was shortened by 1 base and J by 6 bases, with 13 bases between the two germline ends. CDR3 sequence (DNA): TGCGCCAGCAGCCAAGGGACACAAAGCGGCGAGCAGTACGTC. It encodes CASSQGTQSGEQYV.

There are a few counts of this clonotype. The chain's CDR3 is CASSSSRGSTEQYV. The CDR3 nucleotides are TGCGCCAGCAGCTCATCGCGGGGTTCGACCGAGCAGTACGTC. The chain has TRBV5-1 and TRBJ2-7, with D perhaps matching TRBD2 (6 bases). V was cut by 3 bases and J by 6 bases, with 16 bases left in between. There are 14 residues in the CDR3. Per germline, CDR1 SGHRS and CDR2 YFSETQ.

The V and J genes are TRBV6-5 and TRBJ1-5, with 7 nucleotides matching TRBD1. The CDR3 extends over 14 amino acids. The germline V gene has CDR1 MNHEY and CDR2 SVGAGI. V trimming: 6 bases; J trimming: 0 bases; junction bases outside the gene matches: 2. CDR3 in amino acids: CASRDRYSNQPQHF. CDR3 coding DNA: TGTGCCAGCAGGGACAGGTATAGCAATCAGCCCCAGCATTTT.

The chain uses TRBV30 and TRBJ1-4; 10 nucleotides match TRBD1. Germline CDR1 is GTSNPN and CDR2 is SVGIG (reference sequence). The CDR3 runs to 15 residues. Trimming at V came to 5 bases and at J to 3 bases, leaving 6 bases not matched to a gene. CDR3 loop: CAWGGQGIANEKLFF. Here the CDR3 DNA reads TGTGCCTGGGGGGGACAGGGGATTGCTAATGAAAAACTGTTTTTT.

The V gene is TRBV27, the J gene TRBJ1-4; D is possibly TRBD1 (6 bases). Between the trimmed V and J ends, which lost 5 bases and 0 bases, there was a span of 16 bases. CDR3 size: 17 residues. CDR1 and CDR2 from the germline V gene are MNHEY and SMNVEV (reference sequence). CDR3 sequence (DNA): TGTGCCAGCAGTCCCTTACAGGGTACTGCAACTAATGAAAAACTGTTTTTT. Amino acids: CASSPLQGTATNEKLFF. Complete variable domain (other parts from reference TRBV27 and TRBJ1-4): EAQVTQNPRYLITVTGKKLTVTCSQNMNHEYMSWYRQDPGLGLRQIYYSMNVEVTDKGDVPEGYKVSRKEKRNFPLILESPSPNQTSLYFCASSPLQGTATNEKLFFGSGTQLSVL.

V and J are TRBV7-2 and TRBJ1-2; tentatively, D is TRBD1 (5 bases). The CDR3 consists of 16 residues. CDR1 is SGHTA, CDR2 FQGNSA, per germline. Deletions cut 4 bases from V and 3 bases from J, with 18 bases between. CDR3 amino acids: CASSSRLGVRDYGYTF. CDR3 nucleotides: TGTGCCAGCAGCTCCCGGCTGGGGGTGCGTGACTATGGCTACACCTTC.

This clonotype appeared many times. This sequence joins TRBV29-1 and TRBJ2-3; the D call may be TRBD1 or TRBD2 (6 bases each). Trimming cost V 3 bases and J 1 base, with 14 bases left between them. Germline V lookup: CDR1 SQVTM, CDR2 ANQGSEA. The CDR3 consists of 15 residues. CDR3 sequence: CSVDLFRGRTDTQYF. CDR3 nucleotides: TGCAGCGTTGATCTTTTCCGGGGGCGCACAGATACGCAGTATTTT.

This chain joins TRBV5-1 and TRBJ1-1, with a possible D match to TRBD1 (6 bases). The CDR3 consists of 13 residues. Germline values: CDR1 SGHRS, CDR2 YFSETQ. V was shortened by 5 bases and J by 1 base, with 9 bases between the two germline ends. The CDR3 DNA reads TGCGCCAGCAGGCCGACAGGGAACACTGAAGCTTTCTTT. This sequence encodes CASRPTGNTEAFF.

This chain uses TRBV5-1 with TRBJ1-3; D unresolved. With 4 bases removed from V and 0 bases from J, the gap between germline ends came to 14 bases. The germline V gene has CDR1 SGHRS and CDR2 YFSETQ. The CDR3 is made up of 16 amino acids. The CDR3 coding sequence is TGCGCCAGCAGCCGGTATGATGCCTTCTCTGGAAACACCATATATTTT. Translation gives CASSRYDAFSGNTIYF. The complete variable domain, with remaining parts taken from reference TRBV5-1 and TRBJ1-3, reads KAGVTQTPRYLIKTRGQQVTLSCSPISGHRSVSWYQQTPGQGLQFLFEYFSETQRNKGNFPGRFSGRQFSNSRSEMNVSTLELGDSALYLCASSRYDAFSGNTIYFGEGSWLTVV.

This chain joins TRBV29-1 and TRBJ1-1; D possibly corresponds to TRBD1 (6 bases). The CDR3 is made up of 11 amino acids. The ends were cut back, 6 bases at V and 10 bases at J, with 15 bases in the middle. Germline V CDR1 and CDR2: SQVTM, ANQGSEA. CDR3 region: CSVVTGSGAFF. The DNA for the CDR3 is TGCAGCGTCGTTACAGGGAGCGGAGCTTTCTTT.

This clonotype was found a few times. The chain has TRBV7-2 and TRBJ1-1, with a possible D match to TRBD1 (5 bases). CDR1 is SGHTA, CDR2 FQGNSA, per germline. V was trimmed by 5 bases and J by 3 bases, leaving 13 bases between them. The CDR3 sequence is 14 residues long. Here the CDR3 reads CASSRRGWDTEAFF. As DNA, the CDR3 is TGTGCCAGCAGCCGGCGGGGGTGGGACACTGAAGCTTTCTTT.

The chain carries TRBV24-1 and TRBJ2-5; TRBD1 aligns across 7 bases. The germline V gene has CDR1 KGHDR and CDR2 SFDVKD. This CDR3 has 16 amino acids. J was trimmed by 2 bases and V by 2 bases; bases with no gene match: 7. CDR3 protein: CATSDSYTGVQETQYF. The CDR3 region has the DNA TGTGCCACCAGTGATTCGTACACAGGGGTTCAAGAGACCCAGTACTTC.

The chain links TRBV20-1 to TRBJ2-3; 10 bases agree with TRBD1. The CDR3 spans 15 residues. Germline V lookup: CDR1 DFQATT, CDR2 SNEGSKA (reference sequence). With 1 base clipped from V and 6 bases from J, the junction kept 7 bases outside the gene matches. In DNA form, the CDR3 reads TGCAGTGCTAGAGCGACGGGACAGGGGCGGGATACGCAGTATTTT. Translation: CSARATGQGRDTQYF.

This rearrangement joins TRBV4-1 to TRBJ1-2, with 7 bases lining up with TRBD1. The CDR3 covers 16 residues. After removal of 3 bases from V and 0 bases from J, the junction contained 7 bases not matched to a gene. The germline gives CDR1 MGHRA, CDR2 YSYEKL. The chain's CDR3 is CASSHVQGKANYGYTF. The CDR3 DNA reads TGCGCCAGCAGCCACGTACAGGGGAAAGCTAACTATGGCTACACCTTC.

This clonotype was observed a handful of times. The chain is built from TRBV6-6 and TRBJ2-3; the match to TRBD2 covers 8 bases. This CDR3 is 16 amino acids long. The ends lost 2 bases at V and 6 bases at J; junction bases unmatched: 10. CDR1 is MNHNY and CDR2 is SVGAGI in the germline V gene (reference sequence). The chain's CDR3 is CASSYLGRGGSDTQYF. The CDR3, as DNA: TGTGCCAGCAGTTACCTGGGACGGGGGGGCTCCGATACGCAGTATTTT.

Only a few counts were recorded for this clonotype. This chain joins TRBV7-8 and TRBJ2-1; D not certain. Germline CDR1 SGHVS, CDR2 FQNEAQ. V was cut by 5 bases and J by 9 bases, with 8 bases left in between. The CDR3 covers 11 residues. The CDR3 is CASSLYGEQFF. The DNA for the CDR3 is TGTGCCAGCAGCCTGTACGGTGAGCAGTTCTTC. Using reference TRBV7-8 and TRBJ2-1 for the parts outside the CDR3, the full variable domain is GAGVSQSPRYKVAKRGQDVALRCDPISGHVSLFWYQQALGQGPEFLTYFQNEAQLDKSGLPSDRFFAERPEGSVSTLKIQRTQQEDSAVYLCASSLYGEQFFGPGTRLTVL.

The genes are TRBV30 and TRBJ2-3; 8 positions match TRBD1. V trimming: 3 bases; J trimming: 5 bases; junction bases outside the gene matches: 4. CDR1 is GTSNPN, CDR2 SVGIG, per germline (reference sequence). The CDR3 covers 13 residues. CDR3 region: CAWRIQGGDTQYF. The CDR3 DNA sequence: TGTGCCTGGAGGATACAGGGGGGAGATACGCAGTATTTT. The full variable domain, rest sourced from reference TRBV30 and TRBJ2-3, is SQTIHQWPATLVQPVGSPLSLECTVEGTSNPNLYWYRQAAGRGLQLLFYSVGIGQISSEVPQNLSASRPQDRQFILSSKKLLLSDSGFYLCAWRIQGGDTQYFGPGTRLTVL.

This clonotype turned up a few times. V gene TRBV12-3 or TRBV12-4 combines with J gene TRBJ2-1; a possible D gene is TRBD2 (7 bases). Trimming pared 1 base from V and 7 bases from J, leaving 14 bases between. The CDR3 is made up of 15 amino acids. CDR3 in DNA: TGTGCCAGCAGTTTAGTGGCGGGGGCCAAGAATGAGCAGTTCTTC. This translates into CASSLVAGAKNEQFF.

This sequence joins TRBV15 and TRBJ1-5; 7 bases agree with TRBD1. The CDR3 totals 14 residues. The trim removed 5 bases at V and 4 bases at J, leaving 5 bases unmatched. CDR1 is LNHNV, CDR2 YYDKDF, per germline (reference sequence). The CDR3 sequence is CATSARDSNQPQHF. For the CDR3, the DNA is TGTGCCACCAGCGCTCGGGACAGTAATCAGCCCCAGCATTTT.

In its sample, this clonotype was seen a few times. This chain uses TRBV29-1 with TRBJ2-7; 10 nucleotides line up with TRBD1. The CDR3 extends over 14 amino acids. Per germline, CDR1 SQVTM and CDR2 ANQGSEA. Germline trimming cut 4 bases from V and 4 bases from J; bases unmatched to any gene: 7. CDR3 in amino acids: CSVVVGTGDYEQYV. The CDR3 DNA reads as TGCAGCGTTGTAGTGGGGACAGGGGATTACGAGCAGTACGTC.

This clonotype has only a few counts. The chain combines TRBV7-2 with TRBJ2-7; D is undetermined. The CDR3 consists of 14 residues. Trimming took off 7 bases at V and 0 bases at J, with 13 bases between the two ends. Germline CDR1 is SGHTA and CDR2 is FQGNSA. For the CDR3, the DNA is TGTGCCAGCATTCCAAGTCCTAGCTCCTACGAGCAGTACTTC. This translates into CASIPSPSSYEQYF.

In this sample, this clonotype turned up a few times. The V gene is TRBV20-1, the J gene TRBJ2-5, with D possibly TRBD2 on 6 matching bases. From germline, CDR1 is DFQATT and CDR2 SNEGSKA (reference sequence). There are 14 residues in the CDR3. Trimming took off 0 bases at V and 2 bases at J, with 10 bases between the two ends. In DNA, the CDR3 is TGCAGTGCTAGAGATACGGGGAGGCAAGAGACCCAGTACTTC. Its translation is CSARDTGRQETQYF.